This TCR beta chain is drawn from a study of T cell responses to AZD1222 COVID-19 vaccine. Timing groups of about 4 and about 12 weeks for second doses were pooled. This clone came up once. What it binds is unknown. Profiled with immunoSEQ multiplex PCR; TCRdb holds only in-frame clones, not every one. The data show over 85,000 clones, roughly nine tenths seen once. V was pared by 6 bases and J by 4 bases, with 9 bases between. There are 12 residues in the CDR3. CDR1 KGHSH and CDR2 LQKENI come from the germline V gene. Overall study results and limits: At 160-218 and 743-854, vaccine-associated CD4 TCRs were dominant, and they spanned spike. Clonal diversity may have been underestimated in mostly white British donors. Recipients of two AZD1222 doses showed rising Spike-specific TCR breadth and depth.

The starting material was peripheral blood, obtained 28 days after the second AZD1222 dose. The receptor's source is an adult who received the AZD1222 COVID-19 vaccine. V and J are TRBV18 and TRBJ1-2, with D possibly TRBD1 on 5 matching bases. For the CDR3, the DNA is TGTGCCAGCTCCGGGGACTCCTATGGCTACACCTTC. Amino acid sequence: CASSGDSYGYTF. The full variable domain, its missing parts supplied by reference TRBV18 and TRBJ1-2, is NAGVMQNPRHLVRRRGQEARLRCSPMKGHSHVYWYRQLPEEGLKFMVYLQKENIIDESGMPKERFSAEFPKEGPSILRIQQVVRGDSAAYFCASSGDSYGYTFGSGTRLTVV.